What follows are 10 T cell receptor beta chains derived from one specimen sequenced in a study of spatial heterogeneity in lung cancer. Each CDR3 protein is one row after TCRdb ran MiXCR on the 5' RACE reads. The sample has about 85,000 distinct CDR3 sequences, 15% to 20% seen once. Sample time point: sample taken at primary tumor resection. Whole RNA obtained from tumor, nontumor lung or frozen PBMC underwent sequencing without sorting. This specimen consisted of PBMCs, obtained at surgery. All receptors derive from a male donor with early-stage non-small cell lung cancer.

This clonotype was seen repeatedly, ten times or more. V and J are TRBV4-1 and TRBJ1-6; 11 bases fit TRBD1. The CDR3 is made up of 18 amino acids. Germline assignment: CDR1 MGHRA and CDR2 YSYEKL. V lost 0 bases, J lost 9 bases, and 10 bases stayed unmatched. The CDR3 sequence is CASSQESDRGRFGSPLHF. The CDR3 DNA follows: TGCGCCAGCAGCCAAGAGTCGGACAGGGGGCGGTTTGGTTCACCCCTCCACTTT.

The chain uses TRBV9 and TRBJ2-1; unclear D gene. CDR3 length: 15 residues. Trimming stripped 0 bases from V and 0 bases from J, with 7 bases between. Germline V CDR1 and CDR2: SGDLS, YYNGEE. Here the CDR3 reads CASSVGGTSYNEQFF. The CDR3 DNA reads as TGTGCCAGCAGCGTAGGTGGAACCTCCTACAATGAGCAGTTCTTC.

The rearrangement links TRBV4-1 to TRBJ1-2; 7 nucleotides line up with TRBD1. The V gene end was trimmed by 1 base and the J gene end by 4 bases; junction bases not matched to a gene: 3. This CDR3 spans 14 amino acids. Germline CDR1 and CDR2: MGHRA and YSYEKL. The CDR3 DNA follows: TGCGCCAGCAGCCAAGGACAGGGATCCTATGGCTACACCTTC. Amino acid sequence: CASSQGQGSYGYTF.

This clonotype was recorded at least ten times. The chain recombines TRBV5-6 with TRBJ2-7; D gene uncertain. The CDR3 totals 13 residues. V lost 1 base and J lost 3, with 8 bases in between. CDR1 and CDR2 from the germline V gene are SGHDT and YYEEEE. Here the CDR3 DNA reads TGTGCCAGCAGCTTGTGGCAGAACTACGAGCAGTACTTC. It encodes CASSLWQNYEQYF.

This rearrangement joins TRBV7-3 to TRBJ2-3; D is possibly TRBD2 (5 bases). Trimming pared 2 bases from V and 0 bases from J, leaving 9 bases between. The CDR3 is 15 residues long. Germline CDR1 reads SGHTA; CDR2 reads FQGTGA. CDR3 residues: CASSLGGLSTDTQYF. Written as DNA, the CDR3 is TGTGCCAGCAGCTTAGGCGGGTTAAGCACAGATACGCAGTATTTT.

This clonotype was observed a single time. This sequence joins TRBV7-8 and TRBJ2-7; D may be TRBD1 (6 bases). Germline loops: CDR1 SGHVS, CDR2 FQNEAQ. The CDR3 consists of 13 residues. Trimming removed 5 bases at V and 2 bases at J, with 10 bases between. CDR3 nucleotides: TGTGCCAGCAGCGCGGACAGAGCCTACGAGCAGTACTTC. It specifies CASSADRAYEQYF.

The CDR3 DNA reads TGTGCCAGCAGCAACCGGGACTCGTGCCAAGAGACCCAGTACTTC. This codes for CASSNRDSCQETQYF. The genes are TRBV21-1 and TRBJ2-5; the listed D gene, TRBD2, was not tested against the DNA. TRBV21-1 is tagged as a pseudogene. The CDR3 spans 15 residues.

The V call is TRBV6-2 or TRBV6-3, the J call TRBJ1-5; D gene uncertain. V lost 2 bases and J lost 6, with 14 bases in between. The CDR3 sequence is 15 residues long. The V gene's germline CDR1 is MNHEY and CDR2 SVGEGT. As DNA, the CDR3 is TGTGCCAGCAGTTACACCCCCAGTCTGGGTCAGCCCCAGCATTTT. Translating gives CASSYTPSLGQPQHF.

This clonotype turned up a few times. The gene calls are TRBV6-2 or TRBV6-3 and TRBJ2-3; D is ambiguous. This CDR3 has 11 residues. Trimming pared 6 bases from V and 6 bases from J, leaving 7 bases between. Germline loops: CDR1 MNHEY, CDR2 SVGEGT. The CDR3 DNA follows: TGTGCCAGCAGCAACGCGGATACGCAGTATTTT. It translates to CASSNADTQYF.

This clonotype was observed many times. This chain connects TRBV12-3 or TRBV12-4 to TRBJ2-1, with D unresolved. The CDR3 is 16 residues long. V lost 4 bases and J 2 bases, leaving 15 bases between the germline ends. CDR3 protein: CASSSPIVGPYNEQFF. Here the CDR3 DNA reads TGTGCCAGCAGTTCCCCTATAGTAGGGCCCTACAATGAGCAGTTCTTC.